This TCR beta chain was observed in a study of CD8 T cells in Susac syndrome. Notes on the study in general: In total CD8+ repertoires, roughly 15 Susac-specific public clones were found, and in CD8+ TEMRA repertoires, about 5 were found.

About this clonotype itself: Its antigen remains unidentified.

CDR3 length equals 14 residues. V lost 0 bases and J lost 3; bases outside the gene matches: 5. The germline CDR1 and CDR2 sequences are GTSNPN and SVGIG (reference sequence). Random hexamers were used to reverse transcribe the RNA input (about 0.5 to 1 ug). From the immunoSEQ multiplex PCR reads, TCRdb called clonotypes with MiXCR, one entry per CDR3 protein. The data show around 170,000 distinct CDR3 sequences, with 85% to 95% seen just once and around 0.16% held by the top ten. What was sequenced was CD8+ T cells from PBMCs. This clonotype originated in a human donor with Susac syndrome. The chain employs TRBV30 and TRBJ2-7; the match to TRBD1 covers 7 bases. In DNA, the CDR3 is TGTGCCTGGAGTGTACGGGACAGAAGCTACGAGCAGTACTTC. Translating it yields CAWSVRDRSYEQYF.